This TCR beta chain was profiled in a study of blood T cell repertoires in COVID-19. For the study at large: Italy, Spain and the United States were the sources of the convalescent and acute COVID-19 samples. PBMCs, B-cell-depleted T cells, or T cells were the source of the cDNA or gDNA that made up the material.

This table comes from immunoSEQ multiplex PCR, and its TCRdb copy is limited to in-frame clones, with some not included. The sample has around 52,000 clones; 87% are singletons. The germline CDR1 and CDR2 sequences are PRHDT and FYEKMQ (reference sequence). The CDR3 is 12 amino acids. V lost 6 bases, J lost 4 bases, and 8 bases lay in between. Followed longitudinally, the Seattle patients had been enrolled during active infection. This sequence joins TRBV13 and TRBJ2-3; D is uncertain. Sequencing was carried out using peripheral blood. The source is a woman aged 80 or over with COVID-19, enrolled during active disease. The chain's CDR3 is CASSFTSDTQYF. In DNA form, the CDR3 reads TGTGCCAGCAGTTTCACTTCAGATACGCAGTATTTT.